This note documents a single TCR beta chain sequence. Its antigen is as yet unknown. Clones were sequenced by immunoSEQ multiplex PCR, and TCRdb holds only the in-frame ones, with some missing. The repertoire includes more than 120,000 clones, 85% to 90% of them detected once, and 1.5% to 2% sits in the top ten. The sample originates from a study of T cell responses to AZD1222 COVID-19 vaccine. Study-level findings and limits: Repertoire sampling was restricted to post-peak T cell response timepoints. Unmutated variant regions reportedly attract nearly half of all spike-specific TCRs.

Germline CDR1 reads MNHEY; CDR2 reads SVGAGI. The CDR3 consists of 14 residues. V shed 0 bases and J shed 9 bases, with 14 bases lying between them. The origin of this receptor is an adult who received the AZD1222 COVID-19 vaccine. The chain recombines TRBV6-5 with TRBJ1-1, with D possibly being TRBD1 (5 bases). The input for sequencing was peripheral blood, taken 28 days after the second AZD1222 dose. The CDR3 is CASSYSGTYGKAFF. The CDR3 DNA is TGTGCCAGCAGTTACTCCGGGACCTATGGGAAAGCTTTCTTT.